A selection of T cell receptor beta chains follows, all from one sample in a study of cytomegalovirus exposure and HLA in healthy donors. Profiled with immunoSEQ multiplex PCR; TCRdb holds only in-frame clones, not every one. In the table there are roughly 150,000 clones, around two thirds of which are singletons. Specimen: PBMCs. Every receptor here comes from a woman aged 60-75 years in good health and CMV-seropositive. The CDR3 runs from the conserved cysteine through the conserved F or W. Fields, in order: V gene, J gene, CDR3 protein.

V gene: TRBV6-1; J gene: TRBJ1-1; CDR3 protein: CASSPTGVNTEAFF
V gene: TRBV5-1; J gene: TRBJ2-3; CDR3 protein: CASSSGGRQGPDTQYF
V gene: TRBV6-5; J gene: TRBJ2-3; CDR3 protein: CASNRGRSDTQYF
V gene: TRBV25-1; J gene: TRBJ2-5; CDR3 protein: CASSVLREGEQYF
V gene: TRBV18; J gene: TRBJ2-3; CDR3 protein: CASSPSTTTDTQYF
V gene: TRBV5-1; J gene: TRBJ2-7; CDR3 protein: CASSLAVGEQYF
V gene: TRBV28; J gene: TRBJ1-4; CDR3 protein: CASRRTGTGGQGEKLFF
V gene: TRBV27; J gene: TRBJ1-3; CDR3 protein: CASSLQGDGNTIYF
V gene: TRBV20-1; J gene: TRBJ1-2; CDR3 protein: CSARAIYGYTF
V gene: TRBV30; J gene: TRBJ2-1; CDR3 protein: CAWSPGGETRQFF
V gene: TRBV6-6; J gene: TRBJ1-1; CDR3 protein: CASSYKGFNTEAFF
V gene: TRBV10-1; J gene: TRBJ2-3; CDR3 protein: CASSESSSPRDTQYF
V gene: TRBV11-3; J gene: TRBJ2-2; CDR3 protein: CASSLGTANTGELFF
V gene: TRBV6-5; J gene: TRBJ2-5; CDR3 protein: CASSQAGKETQYF
V gene: TRBV5-1; J gene: TRBJ1-3; CDR3 protein: CASSSQGAVGNTIYF
V gene: TRBV11-3; J gene: TRBJ2-1; CDR3 protein: CASSFVLAAYNEQFF